This T cell receptor (beta chain) was recorded in a study of Ad26.COV2.S vaccination and SARS-CoV-2 variants. Overall study results and limits: Participants given vaccine showed non-spike TCR breadth similar to that of placebo recipients.

Concerning this clone: Its antigen is unidentified.

V was shortened by 6 bases and J by 3 bases, with 16 bases between the two germline ends. The CDR3 consists of 15 residues. Germline CDR1 is WNHNN and CDR2 is SYGVQD (reference sequence). As to treatment: some 20 received Ad26.COV2.S at low or high dose, single or two shots; about five received placebo; per-sample allocation not given. On day 63 after the first injection, vaccine and placebo recipients gave samples. The assay was immunoSEQ multiplex PCR, and TCRdb's table has in-frame clones only and misses some. This repertoire shows roughly 410,000 clones, 83% found once; its top ten account for about 7.1%.

V and J are TRBV10-1 and TRBJ2-3; D tentatively reads TRBD1 or TRBD2 (5 bases each). This TCR derives from a person between 18 and 60 years old who received the Ad26.COV2.S COVID-19 vaccine or a placebo. Sequences were derived from peripheral blood, sampled in a trial of Ad26.COV2.S vaccine versus placebo. In nucleotides, the CDR3 is TGCGCCAGCAGCGATGGTGGTGAGGGGACAGATACGCAGTATTTT. Protein: CASSDGGEGTDTQYF.